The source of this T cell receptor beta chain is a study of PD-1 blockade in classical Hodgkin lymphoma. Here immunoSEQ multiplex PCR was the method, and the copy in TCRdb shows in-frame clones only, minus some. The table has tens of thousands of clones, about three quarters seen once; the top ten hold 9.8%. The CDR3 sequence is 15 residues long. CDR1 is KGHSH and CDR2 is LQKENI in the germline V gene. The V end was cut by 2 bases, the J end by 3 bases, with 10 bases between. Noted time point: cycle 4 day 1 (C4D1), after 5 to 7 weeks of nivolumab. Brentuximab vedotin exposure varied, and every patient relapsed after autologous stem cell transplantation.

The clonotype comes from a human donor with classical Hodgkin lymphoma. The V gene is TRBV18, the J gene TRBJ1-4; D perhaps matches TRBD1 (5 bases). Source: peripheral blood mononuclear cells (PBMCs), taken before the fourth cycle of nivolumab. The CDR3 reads CASSPGRGANEKLFF. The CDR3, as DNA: TGTGCCAGCTCACCAGGCCGGGGGGCTAATGAAAAACTGTTTTTT.